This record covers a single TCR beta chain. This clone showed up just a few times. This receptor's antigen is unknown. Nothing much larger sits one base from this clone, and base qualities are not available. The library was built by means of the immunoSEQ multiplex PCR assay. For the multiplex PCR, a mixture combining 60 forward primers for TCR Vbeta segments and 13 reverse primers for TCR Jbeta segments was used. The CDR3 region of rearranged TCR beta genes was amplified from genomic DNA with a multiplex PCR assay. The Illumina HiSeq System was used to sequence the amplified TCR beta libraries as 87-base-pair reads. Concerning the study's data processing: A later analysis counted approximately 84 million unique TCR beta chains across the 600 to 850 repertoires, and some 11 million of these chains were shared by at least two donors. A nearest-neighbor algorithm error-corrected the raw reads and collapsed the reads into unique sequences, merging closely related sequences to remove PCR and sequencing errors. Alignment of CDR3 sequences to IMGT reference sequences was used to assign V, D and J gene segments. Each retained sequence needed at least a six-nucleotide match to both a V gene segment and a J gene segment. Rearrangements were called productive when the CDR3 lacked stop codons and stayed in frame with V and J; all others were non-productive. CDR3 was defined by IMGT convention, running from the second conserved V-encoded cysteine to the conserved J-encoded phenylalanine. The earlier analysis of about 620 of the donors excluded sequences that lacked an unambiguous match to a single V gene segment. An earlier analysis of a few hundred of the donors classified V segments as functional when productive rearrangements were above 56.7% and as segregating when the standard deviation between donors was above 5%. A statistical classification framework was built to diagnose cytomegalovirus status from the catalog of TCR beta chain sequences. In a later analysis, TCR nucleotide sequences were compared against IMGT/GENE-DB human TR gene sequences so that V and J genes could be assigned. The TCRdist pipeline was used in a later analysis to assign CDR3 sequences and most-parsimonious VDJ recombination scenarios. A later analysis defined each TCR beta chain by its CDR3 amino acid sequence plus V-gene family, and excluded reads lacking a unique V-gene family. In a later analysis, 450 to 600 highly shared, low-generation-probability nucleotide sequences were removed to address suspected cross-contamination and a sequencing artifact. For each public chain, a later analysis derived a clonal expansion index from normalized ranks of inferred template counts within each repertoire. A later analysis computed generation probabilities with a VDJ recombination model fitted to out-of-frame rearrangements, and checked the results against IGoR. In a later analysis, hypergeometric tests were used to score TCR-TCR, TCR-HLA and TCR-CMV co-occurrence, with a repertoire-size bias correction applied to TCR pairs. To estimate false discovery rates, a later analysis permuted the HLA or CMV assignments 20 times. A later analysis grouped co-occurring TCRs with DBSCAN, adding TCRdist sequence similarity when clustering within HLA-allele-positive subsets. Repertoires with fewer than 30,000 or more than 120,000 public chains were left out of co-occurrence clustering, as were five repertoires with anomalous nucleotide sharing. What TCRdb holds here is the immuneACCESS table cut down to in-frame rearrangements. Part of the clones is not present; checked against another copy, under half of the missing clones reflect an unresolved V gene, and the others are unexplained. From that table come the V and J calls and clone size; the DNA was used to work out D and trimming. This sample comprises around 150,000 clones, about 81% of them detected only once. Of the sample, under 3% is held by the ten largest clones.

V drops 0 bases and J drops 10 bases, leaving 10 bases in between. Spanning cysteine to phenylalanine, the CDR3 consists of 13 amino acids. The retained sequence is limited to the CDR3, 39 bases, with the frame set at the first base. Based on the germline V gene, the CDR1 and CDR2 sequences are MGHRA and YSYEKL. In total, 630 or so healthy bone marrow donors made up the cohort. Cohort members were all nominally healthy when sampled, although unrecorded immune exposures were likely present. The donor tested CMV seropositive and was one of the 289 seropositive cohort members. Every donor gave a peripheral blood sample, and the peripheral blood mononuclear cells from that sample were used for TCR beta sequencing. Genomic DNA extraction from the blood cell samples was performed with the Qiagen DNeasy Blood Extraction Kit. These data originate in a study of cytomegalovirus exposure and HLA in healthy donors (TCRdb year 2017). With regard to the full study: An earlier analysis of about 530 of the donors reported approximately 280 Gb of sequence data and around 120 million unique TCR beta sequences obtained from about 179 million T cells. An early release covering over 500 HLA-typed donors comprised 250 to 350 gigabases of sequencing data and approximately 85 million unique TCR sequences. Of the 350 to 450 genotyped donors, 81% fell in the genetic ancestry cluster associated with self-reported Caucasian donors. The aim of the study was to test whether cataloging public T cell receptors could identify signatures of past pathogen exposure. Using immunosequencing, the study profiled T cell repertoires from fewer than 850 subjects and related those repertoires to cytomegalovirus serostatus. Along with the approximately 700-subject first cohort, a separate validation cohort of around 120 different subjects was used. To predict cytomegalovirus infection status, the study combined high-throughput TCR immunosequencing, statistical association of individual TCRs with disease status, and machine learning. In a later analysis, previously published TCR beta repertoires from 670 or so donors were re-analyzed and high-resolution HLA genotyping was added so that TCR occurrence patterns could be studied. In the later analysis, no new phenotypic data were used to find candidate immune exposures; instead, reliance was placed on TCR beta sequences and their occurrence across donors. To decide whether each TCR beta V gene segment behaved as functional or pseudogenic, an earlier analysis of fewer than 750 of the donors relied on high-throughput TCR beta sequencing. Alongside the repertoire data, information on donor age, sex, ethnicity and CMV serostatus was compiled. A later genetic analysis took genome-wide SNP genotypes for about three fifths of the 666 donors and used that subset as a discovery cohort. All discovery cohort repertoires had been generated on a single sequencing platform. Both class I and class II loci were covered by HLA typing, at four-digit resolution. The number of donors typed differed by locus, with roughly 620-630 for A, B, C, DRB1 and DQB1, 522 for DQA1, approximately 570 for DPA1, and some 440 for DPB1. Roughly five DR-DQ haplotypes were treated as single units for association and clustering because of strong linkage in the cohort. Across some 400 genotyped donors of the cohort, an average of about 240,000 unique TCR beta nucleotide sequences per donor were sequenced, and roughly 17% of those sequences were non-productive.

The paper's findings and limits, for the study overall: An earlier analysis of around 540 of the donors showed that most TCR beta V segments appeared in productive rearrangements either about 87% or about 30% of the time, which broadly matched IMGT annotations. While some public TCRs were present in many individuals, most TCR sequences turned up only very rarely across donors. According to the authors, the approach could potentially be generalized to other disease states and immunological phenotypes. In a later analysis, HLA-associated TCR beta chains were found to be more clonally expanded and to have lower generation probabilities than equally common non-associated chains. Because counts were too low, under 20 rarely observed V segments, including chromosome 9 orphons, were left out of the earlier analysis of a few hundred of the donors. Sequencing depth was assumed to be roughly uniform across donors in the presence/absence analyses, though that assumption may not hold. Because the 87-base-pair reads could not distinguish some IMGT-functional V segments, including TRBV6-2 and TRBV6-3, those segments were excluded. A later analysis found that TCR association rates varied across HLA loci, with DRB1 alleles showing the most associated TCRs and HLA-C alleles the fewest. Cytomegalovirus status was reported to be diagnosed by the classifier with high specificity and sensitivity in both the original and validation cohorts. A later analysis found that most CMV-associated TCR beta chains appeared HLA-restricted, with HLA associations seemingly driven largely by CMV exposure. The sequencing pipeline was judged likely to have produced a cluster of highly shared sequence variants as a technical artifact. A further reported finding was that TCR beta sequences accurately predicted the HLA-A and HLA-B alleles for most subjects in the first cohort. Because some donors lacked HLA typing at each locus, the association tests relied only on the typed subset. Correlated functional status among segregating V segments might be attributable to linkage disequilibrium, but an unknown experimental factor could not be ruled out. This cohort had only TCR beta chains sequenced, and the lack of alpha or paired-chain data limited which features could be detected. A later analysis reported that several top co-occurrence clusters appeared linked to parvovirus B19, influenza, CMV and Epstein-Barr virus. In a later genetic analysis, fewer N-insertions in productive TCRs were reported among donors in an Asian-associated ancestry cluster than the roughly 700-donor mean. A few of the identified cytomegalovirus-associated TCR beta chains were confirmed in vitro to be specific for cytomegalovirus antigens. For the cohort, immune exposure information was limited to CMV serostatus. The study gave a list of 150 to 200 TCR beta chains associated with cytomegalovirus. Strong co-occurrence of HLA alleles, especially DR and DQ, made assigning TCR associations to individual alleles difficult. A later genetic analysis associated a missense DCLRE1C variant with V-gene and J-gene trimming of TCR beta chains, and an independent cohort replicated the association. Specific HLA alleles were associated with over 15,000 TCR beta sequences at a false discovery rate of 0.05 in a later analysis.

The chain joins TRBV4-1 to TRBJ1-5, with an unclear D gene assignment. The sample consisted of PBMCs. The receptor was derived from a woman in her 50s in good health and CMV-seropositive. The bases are TGCGCCAGCAGCCAAGAACAGACCAGCCCCCAGCATTTT. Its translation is CASSQEQTSPQHF.